The 21 T cell receptor beta chains given below trace back to one sample, sequenced in a study of T cell repertoires in cytomegalovirus infection. These receptors are not linked to any known antigen. TCRdb re-analysed the reads in MiXCR, keeping a single row per CDR3 protein. The sample holds about 60,000 distinct CDR3 sequences; around a fifth are singletons and the top ten take 60% to 65%. The sequencing used CD8+ T cells from cultured PBMCs, collected from culture after CMV antigen stimulation. These TCRs come from a human donor in good health (CMV status not recorded). Some clones in this sample may be carry-over from other donors' samples.

Worth noting for this clonotype: At one end, the junction sequence differs from germline, possibly due to a read error. The V gene is TRBV2, the J gene TRBJ2-3; possibly TRBD1 for D (6 bases). The CDR3 runs 14 residues. Germline V gene sequence: CDR1 SNHLY, CDR2 FYNNEI. CDR3 amino acids: CASLGAWDTDSQYF. CDR3 DNA: TGTGCCAGTTTGGGGGCCTGGGACACAGATTCGCAGTATTTT. Complete variable domain (other parts from reference TRBV2 and TRBJ2-3): EPEVTQTPSHQVTQMGQEVILRCVPISNHLYFYWYRQILGQKVEFLVSFYNNEISEKSEIFDDQFSVERPDGSNFTLKIRSTKLEDSAMYFCASLGAWDTDSQYFGPGTRLTVL.

This clonotype was detected a few times. CDR3 sequence (DNA): TGTGCCAGCAGTTCCTCTCGGGCGGGAGGCTCCTACAATGAGCAGTTCTTC. Protein product: CASSSSRAGGSYNEQFF. This chain connects TRBV6-2 or TRBV6-3 to TRBJ2-1; 8 bases agree with TRBD2. V lost 4 bases to trimming and J lost 0 bases; unmatched junction nucleotides: 8. The V gene's germline CDR1 is MNHEY and CDR2 SVGEGT. CDR3 length: 17 amino acids.

The chain couples TRBV12-3 or TRBV12-4 to TRBJ2-7; 9 positions agree with TRBD1. The V segment lost 7 bases and the J segment 1 base; nucleotides outside the gene matches: 8. This CDR3 has 15 residues. Written as DNA, the CDR3 is TGTGCCAGCACCTATAGAGGACAGGGGTCCTACGAGCAGTACTTC. It is translated as CASTYRGQGSYEQYF.

This clonotype was seen more than once but under ten times. The V gene is TRBV27, the J gene TRBJ1-5; possible D gene TRBD1, 5 bases. The CDR3 consists of 13 residues. The V gene lost 4 bases and the J gene lost 9 bases, with 13 bases spanning the gap. Germline V gene lookup returns CDR1 MNHEY and CDR2 SMNVEV (reference sequence). CDR3 nucleotide sequence: TGTGCCAGCAGTTCCCCTTGGGACGGGCCCCAGCATTTT. Its translation is CASSSPWDGPQHF.

This clonotype was counted between two and nine times. The chain recombines TRBV20-1 with TRBJ2-2, with a weak D call TRBD1 (5 bases). The CDR3 runs to 16 residues. Trimming left V 0 bases short and J 3 bases short, with 14 bases between. Germline V lookup: CDR1 DFQATT, CDR2 SNEGSKA (reference sequence). The chain's CDR3 is CSARDQGSPYTGELFF. The CDR3 nucleotides read TGCAGTGCTAGAGATCAGGGTTCCCCGTACACCGGGGAGCTGTTTTTT.

A few counts support this clonotype. This chain connects TRBV6-2 or TRBV6-3 to TRBJ2-1; TRBD2 might be the D (5 bases). Trimming pared 6 bases from V and 9 bases from J, leaving 12 bases between. The germline V gene encodes CDR1 MNHEY and CDR2 SVGEGT. The CDR3 runs 12 residues. CDR3 sequence (DNA): TGTGCCAGCAGCTATCGAGGGAGTGAGCAGTTCTTC. Amino acid sequence: CASSYRGSEQFF.

This clonotype was found a few times. The V gene is TRBV7-2, the J gene TRBJ2-4; D is uncertain. Germline V gene lookup returns CDR1 SGHTA and CDR2 FQGNSA. This CDR3 is built from 14 residues. Trimming removed 4 bases at V and 0 bases at J, with 7 bases between. CDR3 residues: CASSSSLAKNIQYF. The CDR3 region has the DNA TGTGCCAGCAGCTCTTCGCTAGCCAAAAACATTCAGTACTTC.

This clonotype was counted a few times. This sequence joins TRBV7-8 and TRBJ1-1; unclear D gene. Per the germline V gene, CDR1 is SGHVS and CDR2 is FQNEAQ. The CDR3 is 11 amino acids. Deletions cut 4 bases from V and 10 bases from J, with 10 bases between. The CDR3 coding sequence is TGTGCCAGCAGCTCCCCTAGAGGAGCTTTCTTT. Amino acids: CASSSPRGAFF.

This clonotype has a handful of counts. This sequence joins TRBV7-2 and TRBJ2-3, with 12 bases matching TRBD1. Germline-derived CDR1 and CDR2 are SGHTA and FQGNSA. The CDR3 extends over 15 amino acids. Trimming cost V 3 bases and J 4 bases; bases outside gene matches: 2. This CDR3 reads CASSFRDRGPDTQYF. The CDR3 DNA reads as TGTGCCAGCAGCTTCCGGGACAGGGGGCCAGATACGCAGTATTTT.

At least ten counts were recorded for this clonotype. The chain is built from TRBV28 and TRBJ1-5; no firm D call. This CDR3 comprises 17 residues. Germline loops: CDR1 MDHEN, CDR2 SYDVKM. V was cut by 3 bases and J by 0 bases, with 15 bases left in between. For the CDR3, the DNA is TGTGCCAGCAGTTTTTCAGGAGGAAGCTATAGCAATCAGCCCCAGCATTTT. Its translation: CASSFSGGSYSNQPQHF.

DNA for the CDR3: TGCAGTGCTAGGGACAGGTTTCGATTTGAGCAGTTCTTC. It is translated as CSARDRFRFEQFF. The chain is built from TRBV20-1 and TRBJ2-1; 7 bases match TRBD1. The CDR3 runs 13 residues. Losses at the gene ends were 3 bases for V and 9 bases for J; bases not matched to a gene: 8. Germline loops: CDR1 DFQATT, CDR2 SNEGSKA (reference sequence).

This clonotype was seen only a few times. This chain joins TRBV28 and TRBJ2-2; D unclear. Germline-derived CDR1 and CDR2 are MDHEN and SYDVKM. The CDR3 contains 16 residues. Trimming removed 8 bases at V and 4 bases at J, with 20 bases between. CDR3 DNA sequence: TGTGCCAGCTATCCACAGCCTGGGCAAGTCACCGGGGAGCTGTTTTTT. Encoded protein: CASYPQPGQVTGELFF. Full variable domain (rest looked up from reference TRBV28 and TRBJ2-2): DVKVTQSSRYLVKRTGEKVFLECVQDMDHENMFWYRQDPGLGLRLIYFSYDVKMKEKGDIPEGYSVSREKKERFSLILESASTNQTSMYLCASYPQPGQVTGELFFGEGSRLTVL.

The chain links TRBV7-9 to TRBJ1-1, with D maybe TRBD1 (5 bases). The germline V and J ends were trimmed by 5 bases and 6 bases, with 16 bases remaining between them. The CDR3 loop spans 14 amino acids. Germline V gene data show CDR1 as SEHNR and CDR2 as FQNEAQ (reference sequence). The CDR3 protein is CASSDLSGQPEAFF. The CDR3, as DNA: TGTGCCAGCAGCGACCTTTCAGGACAACCTGAAGCTTTCTTT.

This clonotype was counted ten times or more. CDR3 residues: CASSQRRDYGYTF. As DNA, the CDR3 is TGCGCCAGCAGCCAGCGTCGTGACTATGGCTACACCTTC. The chain has TRBV4-1 and TRBJ1-2; no definite D call. CDR3 length: 13 amino acids. V was cut by 3 bases and J by 3 bases, with 8 bases left in between. Germline V gene data show CDR1 as MGHRA and CDR2 as YSYEKL.

This clonotype was counted a few times. V is TRBV20-1 and J is TRBJ2-3, with unresolved D. The V end was cut by 0 bases, the J end by 7 bases, with 8 bases between. The germline gives CDR1 DFQATT, CDR2 SNEGSKA (reference sequence). There are 12 residues in the CDR3. The CDR3 DNA reads TGCAGTGCTAGAGATCCCCAGTATACGCAGTATTTT. Protein: CSARDPQYTQYF.

The chain recombines TRBV6-6 with TRBJ2-1, with 7 nucleotides matching TRBD2. Germline V gives CDR1 MNHNY, CDR2 SVGAGI (reference sequence). The V and J ends lost 6 bases and 12 bases, in that order; junction bases with no gene match: 14. This CDR3 comprises 14 residues. CDR3 nucleotides: TGTGCCAGCAGCCAAGGTAGCGGGTGGTACCTGCAGTTCTTC. This encodes CASSQGSGWYLQFF.

The V and J genes are TRBV7-6 and TRBJ1-5; no clear D gene. This CDR3 is built from 14 residues. Germline V lookup: CDR1 SGHVS, CDR2 FNYEAQ. V was pared by 4 bases and J by 5 bases, with 12 bases between. CDR3 loop: CASSSEAGHQPQHF. In DNA, the CDR3 is TGTGCCAGCAGCTCGGAGGCTGGTCATCAGCCCCAGCATTTT.

Only a few counts were recorded for this clonotype. The chain combines TRBV6-1 with TRBJ1-2; D remains ambiguous. This CDR3 contains 13 residues. Per germline, CDR1 MNHNS and CDR2 SASEGT. Trimming pared 3 bases from V and 3 bases from J, leaving 8 bases between. This CDR3 reads CASSDPGYYGYTF. CDR3 DNA: TGTGCCAGCAGTGACCCGGGGTACTATGGCTACACCTTC.

This clonotype was counted many times. CDR3: CASSFQLGAGEETQYF. In DNA form, the CDR3 reads TGTGCCAGCAGCTTCCAATTAGGCGCGGGGGAAGAGACCCAGTACTTC. The J gene is TRBJ2-5, the V gene TRBV7-2; TRBD2 aligns across 7 bases. The V gene end was trimmed by 3 bases and the J gene end by 3 bases; junction bases not matched to a gene: 10. The germline CDR1 and CDR2 sequences are SGHTA and FQGNSA. The CDR3 has 16 amino acids.

Concerning this clonotype: A read error may account for a junction end that differs from germline. J is TRBJ2-3 and V is TRBV12-3 or TRBV12-4; 8 nucleotides line up with TRBD2. The CDR3 has 12 amino acids. The CDR3 sequence: CASSLALLAGGF. CDR3 nucleotides: TGTGCCAGCAGTTTAGCGCTCCTAGCGGGTGGTTTT.

The chain combines TRBV9 with TRBJ2-1; D is perhaps TRBD2 (7 bases). V was cut by 1 base and J by 6 bases, with 11 bases left in between. The CDR3 sequence is 14 residues long. Germline V lookup: CDR1 SGDLS, CDR2 YYNGEE. CDR3 in DNA: TGTGCCAGCAGCGTATCCCGGGGGGCCAATGAGCAGTTCTTC. The encoded protein is CASSVSRGANEQFF.